These 27 T cell receptor beta chains originate from one sample sequenced in a study of Graves' ophthalmopathy and Graves' hyperthyroidism. The sequenced template was RNA, covering the TCR beta CDR3 region. RT-PCR in the first round used HTBI primers; a second-round multiplex PCR followed. One entry per CDR3 protein, called by TCRdb with MiXCR from the multiplex PCR reads. The table records 400,000 or so distinct CDR3 sequences, about a sixth of them present only once. Sequences were obtained from peripheral blood. These receptors all come from an adult woman with stable Graves' hyperthyroidism.

This clonotype appeared many times. The V gene is TRBV20-1, the J gene TRBJ2-5; 12 bases are a match to TRBD2. CDR1 and CDR2 from the germline V gene are DFQATT and SNEGSKA (reference sequence). The CDR3 is 13 amino acids. With V trimmed by 8 bases and J by 7 bases, 8 bases remained unmatched. The CDR3 protein is CSPETSGRRTQYF. CDR3 DNA sequence: TGCAGTCCAGAGACTAGCGGGAGAAGGACCCAGTACTTC.

Worth noting for this clonotype: One end of the junction does not line up with germline, which may come from a read error. The CDR3 loop reads CSVGTDANSGDLFF. The CDR3, as DNA: TGCAGCGTCGGGACGGACGCGAACTCCGGGGATCTGTTTTTT. The chain recombines TRBV29-1 with TRBJ2-2, with D possibly called TRBD1 or TRBD2 (5 bases each). CDR1 SQVTM and CDR2 ANQGSEA come from the germline V gene. This CDR3 spans 14 amino acids.

In this sample, this clonotype turned up many times. The chain combines TRBV6-5 with TRBJ1-2, with 7 bases aligning to TRBD1. V shed 5 bases, J shed 6 bases, and the junction held 3 bases outside the gene matches. The CDR3 is 12 residues long. Germline values: CDR1 MNHEY, CDR2 SVGAGI. CDR3 in DNA: TGTGCCAGCAGTCGGCAGGGGGATGGCTACACCTTC. Translated, it gives CASSRQGDGYTF.

This clonotype appeared a few times. A much larger clone differs from this one at a single base, so this may be a read error. V is TRBV6-4 and J is TRBJ2-5; D gene uncertain. CDR3 length equals 13 residues. CDR1 and CDR2 (germline): MRHNA, SNTAGT. CDR3 amino acids: CANSYSSAGTQYF. The CDR3 bases are TGTGCCAACAGTTACTCGTCGGCCGGGACCCAGTACTTC.

This clonotype was picked up many times. It may be a read error: a sequence one base away is much more abundant. CDR3 region: CASSLSDSNTEAFF. Here the CDR3 DNA reads TGTGCCAGCAGTTTATCGGACAGCAACACTGAAGCTTTCTTT. The chain links TRBV7-3 to TRBJ1-1; D perhaps matches TRBD1 (6 bases). Germline CDR1 SGHTA, CDR2 FQGTGA. The CDR3 totals 14 residues. Trimming pared 6 bases from V and 2 bases from J, leaving 13 bases between.

The table lists this clonotype with many counts. The chain carries TRBV6-1 and TRBJ2-4; D is tentatively TRBD1 or TRBD2 (6 bases each). The germline CDR1 and CDR2 sequences are MNHNS and SASEGT. The CDR3 contains 16 residues. The V end lost 2 bases, the J end lost 6 bases, and 17 bases lay between the germline ends. The CDR3 DNA reads as TGTGCCAGCAGTGAACGGAACTCAGGAGGGGGAAACATTCAGTACTTC. It is translated as CASSERNSGGGNIQYF.

This clonotype was counted ten times or more. The CDR3, as DNA: TGTGCCAGCAGTTTGGTAGGAGGGCAACTGGGGACCCAGTACTTC. This codes for CASSLVGGQLGTQYF. The V call is TRBV28, the J call TRBJ2-5; tentatively, D is TRBD2 (6 bases). The CDR3 runs to 15 residues. Per the germline V gene, CDR1 is MDHEN and CDR2 is SYDVKM. V dropped 3 bases and J dropped 7 bases, with 18 bases sitting between them. The full variable domain, rest sourced from reference TRBV28 and TRBJ2-5, is DVKVTQSSRYLVKRTGEKVFLECVQDMDHENMFWYRQDPGLGLRLIYFSYDVKMKEKGDIPEGYSVSREKKERFSLILESASTNQTSMYLCASSLVGGQLGTQYFGPGTRLLVL.

This clonotype was counted many times. CDR3 region: CASSPLRGGANLNTGELFF. CDR3 nucleotide sequence: TGTGCCAGCAGCCCTCTAAGGGGGGGGGCTAACCTAAACACCGGGGAGCTGTTTTTT. The chain joins TRBV9 to TRBJ2-2, with D possibly TRBD2 on 7 matching bases. The CDR3 has 19 amino acids. The germline CDR1 and CDR2 sequences are SGDLS and YYNGEE. V lost 4 bases and J 2 bases, leaving 24 bases between the germline ends.

This clonotype showed up many times. The V and J genes are TRBV7-9 and TRBJ2-7, with TRBD1 identical over 8 bases. After removal of 2 bases from V and 6 bases from J, the junction contained 9 bases not matched to a gene. CDR1 and CDR2 (germline): SEHNR, FQNEAQ (reference sequence). This CDR3 is built from 15 residues. The CDR3 spells CASSLRTGQGGEQYF. Written as DNA, the CDR3 is TGTGCCAGCAGCTTAAGGACAGGGCAAGGTGGCGAGCAGTACTTC.

This clonotype was picked up many times. The chain is built from TRBV7-2 and TRBJ2-7; no firm D call. V lost 5 bases and J lost 3, with 14 bases in between. Germline lookup yields CDR1 SGHTA and CDR2 FQGNSA. This CDR3 has 14 amino acids. This CDR3 is CASSQRGRNYEQYF. CDR3 coding DNA: TGTGCCAGCAGCCAGAGAGGACGGAACTACGAGCAGTACTTC.

This clonotype was observed at least ten times. The J gene is TRBJ1-5, the V gene TRBV7-6, with D possibly being TRBD1 (5 bases). This CDR3 has 15 amino acids. The germline V gene has CDR1 SGHVS and CDR2 FNYEAQ. Between the trimmed V and J ends, which lost 1 base and 3 bases, there was a span of 10 bases. This CDR3 reads CASSLGPRDNQPQHF. Written as DNA, the CDR3 is TGTGCCAGCAGCTTAGGGCCCAGGGACAATCAGCCCCAGCATTTT.

V usage is TRBV6-1 and J usage is TRBJ2-5, with a possible D match to TRBD2 (6 bases). The CDR3 extends over 14 amino acids. Germline-derived CDR1 and CDR2 are MNHNS and SASEGT. V lost 6 bases, J lost 2 bases, and 13 bases lay in between. This CDR3 reads CASRRGGAQETQYF. CDR3 in DNA: TGTGCCAGCAGGCGGGGCGGGGCTCAAGAGACCCAGTACTTC.

This clonotype was seen a few times. A single base separates this from a much larger clone, so it may be a read error. This chain connects TRBV20-1 to TRBJ2-2, with D unclear. CDR1 and CDR2 (germline): DFQATT, SNEGSKA (reference sequence). The CDR3 length is 12 residues. This CDR3 is CCASIGTGELFF. The CDR3 DNA reads TGCTGTGCTAGTATAGGGACCGGGGAGCTGTTTTTT.

This clonotype was found many times. The CDR3 here is CASSFQDRGTEAFF. CDR3 DNA sequence: TGTGCCAGCTCCTTTCAGGACAGGGGCACTGAAGCTTTCTTT. The rearrangement uses TRBV18 and TRBJ1-1, with 9 bases aligning to TRBD1. Per the germline V gene, CDR1 is KGHSH and CDR2 is LQKENI. Trimming removed 6 bases from V and 4 bases from J; junction bases left unmatched: 6. The CDR3 extends over 14 amino acids.

This clonotype was counted many times. The DNA of the CDR3 is TGTGCCAGCAGCTATGATCCGGGACAGGGATTCTACGAGCAGTACTTC. Amino acid sequence: CASSYDPGQGFYEQYF. V and J are TRBV6-5 and TRBJ2-7, with 9 positions matching TRBD1. J was trimmed by 3 bases and V by 6 bases; bases with no gene match: 12. Germline CDR1 reads MNHEY; CDR2 reads SVGAGI. The length of the CDR3 is 16 residues.

This clonotype was detected many times. The V call is TRBV14, the J call TRBJ2-2; D unresolved. The germline CDR1 and CDR2 sequences are SGHDN and FVKESK. CDR3 length: 14 amino acids. Trimming removed 2 bases at V and 8 bases at J, with 12 bases between. The CDR3 loop is CASSQRTFTGELFF. The CDR3 DNA reads TGTGCCAGCAGCCAACGAACATTCACGGGGGAGCTGTTTTTT.

This clonotype was seen ten or more times. The rearrangement uses TRBV6-5 and TRBJ2-7; possibly TRBD2 for D (5 bases). The V end was cut by 5 bases, the J end by 7 bases, with 12 bases between. Germline assignment: CDR1 MNHEY and CDR2 SVGAGI. The CDR3 extends over 12 amino acids. CDR3 protein: CASSTSREEQYF. DNA for the CDR3: TGTGCCAGCAGTACCTCCCGGGAAGAGCAGTACTTC.

This clonotype was detected many times. In DNA, the CDR3 is TGCAGCGTTGAAGATCCCCTGGGAGCGTATGGCTACACCTTC. Protein sequence: CSVEDPLGAYGYTF. The chain employs TRBV29-1 and TRBJ1-2; D is uncertain. The V gene's germline CDR1 is SQVTM and CDR2 ANQGSEA. The CDR3 consists of 14 residues. V gave up 0 bases and J gave up 5 bases, with 13 bases separating them. The whole variable domain, filled in from reference TRBV29-1 and TRBJ1-2, reads SAVISQKPSRDICQRGTSLTIQCQVDSQVTMMFWYRQQPGQSLTLIATANQGSEATYESGFVIDKFPISRPNLTFSTLTVSNMSPEDSSIYLCSVEDPLGAYGYTFGSGTRLTVV.

At least ten counts were recorded for this clonotype. This sequence joins TRBV11-2 and TRBJ2-6; D gene uncertain. Per germline, CDR1 SGHAT and CDR2 FQNNGV. The V end lost 9 bases, the J end lost 1 base, and 10 bases lay between the germline ends. The CDR3 is 14 residues long. The CDR3 nucleotides are TGTGCCAGTCAAGTCACTTCTGGGGCCAACGTCCTGACTTTC. This encodes CASQVTSGANVLTF. The variable domain in full, completed from reference TRBV11-2 and TRBJ2-6, reads EAGVAQSPRYKIIEKRQSVAFWCNPISGHATLYWYQQILGQGPKLLIQFQNNGVVDDSQLPKDRFSAERLKGVDSTLKIQPAKLEDSAVYLCASQVTSGANVLTFGAGSRLTVL.

This chain uses TRBV12-3 or TRBV12-4 with TRBJ1-1; no definite D call. This CDR3 region has 15 residues. V shed 3 bases and J shed 11 bases, with 22 bases lying between them. CDR3 in amino acids: CASSLAWQNSQEAFF. DNA of the CDR3: TGTGCCAGCAGTTTGGCATGGCAGAACTCCCAAGAGGCTTTCTTT.

The table lists this clonotype with many counts. V gene TRBV10-3 combines with J gene TRBJ2-2; D remains unclear. The germline CDR1 and CDR2 sequences are ENHRY and SYGVKD. The CDR3 covers 12 residues. V was shortened by 8 bases and J by 5 bases, with 9 bases between the two germline ends. The CDR3 DNA sequence: TGTGCCATCGCCCCATTTACCGGGGAGCTGTTTTTT. Translated, it gives CAIAPFTGELFF.

The chain carries TRBV3-1 and TRBJ2-2, with D uncertain. The V end lost 0 bases, the J end lost 6 bases, and 5 bases lay between the germline ends. The CDR3 is made up of 13 amino acids. Per germline, CDR1 LGHDT and CDR2 YNNKEL (reference sequence). The CDR3 protein is CASSQDPSGELFF. The DNA for the CDR3 is TGTGCCAGCAGCCAAGATCCATCCGGGGAGCTGTTTTTT.

The sample holds many counts of this clonotype. The chain employs TRBV19 and TRBJ1-2, with TRBD1 identical over 8 bases. CDR3 size: 13 residues. Germline V lookup: CDR1 LNHDA, CDR2 SQIVND (reference sequence). V lost 6 bases to trimming and J lost 4 bases; unmatched junction nucleotides: 4. CDR3 amino acids: CASSPTGAYGYTF. The CDR3 DNA follows: TGTGCCAGTAGCCCGACAGGGGCCTATGGCTACACCTTC.

This clonotype was counted at least ten times. The chain combines TRBV12-5 with TRBJ1-1; 7 bases agree with TRBD1. The CDR3 runs 15 residues. The V gene's germline CDR1 is LGHNT and CDR2 FRNRAP. The trim removed 3 bases at V and 2 bases at J, leaving 6 bases unmatched. The CDR3 reads CASGFLGTVNTEAFF. The CDR3 nucleotides are TGTGCTAGTGGTTTTCTGGGGACAGTAAACACTGAAGCTTTCTTT. The variable domain in full, completed from reference TRBV12-5 and TRBJ1-1, reads DARVTQTPRHKVTEMGQEVTMRCQPILGHNTVFWYRQTMMQGLELLAYFRNRAPLDDSGMPKDRFSAEMPDATLATLKIQPSEPRDSAVYFCASGFLGTVNTEAFFGQGTRLTVV.

This clonotype was counted between two and nine times. The chain links TRBV29-1 to TRBJ2-1; TRBD2 might be the D (6 bases). The CDR3 covers 14 residues. CDR1 is SQVTM, CDR2 ANQGSEA, per germline. The V end was cut by 4 bases, the J end by 1 base, with 11 bases between. The CDR3 DNA follows: TGCAGCGTTGCAGGGACTGCATCCTACAATGAGCAGTTCTTC. Translating gives CSVAGTASYNEQFF.

This clonotype appeared many times. The chain links TRBV5-1 to TRBJ1-5; unclear D gene. Germline loops: CDR1 SGHRS, CDR2 YFSETQ. V was cut by 0 bases and J by 0 bases, with 7 bases left in between. This CDR3 is 15 amino acids long. Written as DNA, the CDR3 is TGCGCCAGCAGCTTGGACGGAGATAGCAATCAGCCCCAGCATTTT. Translated: CASSLDGDSNQPQHF.

At least ten counts were recorded for this clonotype. This chain joins TRBV20-1 and TRBJ2-7, with 10 nucleotides matching TRBD1. CDR3 length equals 12 residues. The ends lost 6 bases at V and 7 bases at J; junction bases unmatched: 6. Germline V gene lookup returns CDR1 DFQATT and CDR2 SNEGSKA (reference sequence). CDR3 bases: TGCAGTGCCTTTGACAGGGGGCGGGAGCAGTACTTC. Translation gives CSAFDRGREQYF.